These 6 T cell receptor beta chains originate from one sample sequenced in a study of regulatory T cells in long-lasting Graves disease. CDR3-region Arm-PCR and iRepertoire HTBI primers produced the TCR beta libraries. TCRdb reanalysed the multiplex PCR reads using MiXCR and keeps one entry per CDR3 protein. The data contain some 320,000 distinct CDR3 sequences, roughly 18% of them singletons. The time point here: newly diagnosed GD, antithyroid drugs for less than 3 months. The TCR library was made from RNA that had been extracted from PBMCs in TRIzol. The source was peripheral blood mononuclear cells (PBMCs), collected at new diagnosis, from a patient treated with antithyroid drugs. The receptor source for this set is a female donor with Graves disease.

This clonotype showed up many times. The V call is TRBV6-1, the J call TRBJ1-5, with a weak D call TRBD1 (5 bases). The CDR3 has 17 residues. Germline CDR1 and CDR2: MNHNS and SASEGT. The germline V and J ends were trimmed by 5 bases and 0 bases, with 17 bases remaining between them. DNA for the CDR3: TGTGCCAGCAGTAATTTTGGGACGGGGTATAGCAATCAGCCCCAGCATTTT. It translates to CASSNFGTGYSNQPQHF.

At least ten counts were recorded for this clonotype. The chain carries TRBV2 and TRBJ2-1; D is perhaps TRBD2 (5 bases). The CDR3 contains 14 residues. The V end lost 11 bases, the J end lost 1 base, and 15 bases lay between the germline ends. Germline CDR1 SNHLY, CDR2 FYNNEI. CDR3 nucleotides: TGTGCCGCCGTCGCGGGCTTATCCTACAATGAGCAGTTCTTC. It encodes CAAVAGLSYNEQFF.

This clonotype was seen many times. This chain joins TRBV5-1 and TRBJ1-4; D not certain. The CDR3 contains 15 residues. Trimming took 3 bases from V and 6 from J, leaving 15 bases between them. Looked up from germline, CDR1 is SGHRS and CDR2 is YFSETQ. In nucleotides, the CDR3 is TGCGCCAGCAGCTCGACCGGGTTCCGCGATGAAAAACTGTTTTTT. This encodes CASSSTGFRDEKLFF.

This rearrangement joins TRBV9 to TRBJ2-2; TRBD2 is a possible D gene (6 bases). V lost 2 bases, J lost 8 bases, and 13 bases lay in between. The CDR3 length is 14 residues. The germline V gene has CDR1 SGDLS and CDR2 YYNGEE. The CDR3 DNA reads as TGTGCCAGCAGCGTGGGTGGAGGGAAAGGGGAGCTGTTTTTT. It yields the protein CASSVGGGKGELFF.

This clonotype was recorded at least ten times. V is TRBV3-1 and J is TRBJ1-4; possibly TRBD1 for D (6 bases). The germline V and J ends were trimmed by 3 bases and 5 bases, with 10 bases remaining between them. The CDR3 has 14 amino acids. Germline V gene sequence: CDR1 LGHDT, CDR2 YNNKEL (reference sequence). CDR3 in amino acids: CASSQFTGNEKLFF. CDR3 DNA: TGTGCCAGCAGCCAGTTCACAGGGAATGAAAAACTGTTTTTT.

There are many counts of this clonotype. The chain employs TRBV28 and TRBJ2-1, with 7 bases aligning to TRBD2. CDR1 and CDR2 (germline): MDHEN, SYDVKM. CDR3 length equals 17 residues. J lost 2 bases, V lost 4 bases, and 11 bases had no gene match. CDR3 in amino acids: CASSSLPGGSPYNEQFF. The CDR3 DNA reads TGTGCCAGCAGTTCTCTCCCTGGCGGGAGCCCCTACAATGAGCAGTTCTTC.